This is a list of T cell receptor beta chains from one sample in a study of blood T cell repertoires in COVID-19. Data came from immunoSEQ multiplex PCR; TCRdb stores just in-frame clones and leaves some out. The repertoire holds 250,000 to 300,000 clones, with about 86% as singletons. The sequencing sample was made of PBMCs or T cells enriched from blood (not recorded which). Every receptor here comes from a man aged 25 to 45 with acute COVID-19. The CDR3 runs from the conserved cysteine through the conserved F or W. D genes are given only for firm matches. Part of the rows lack a size; the others show once, few, many or a class for expanded clones.

>TRBV7-2|TRBJ1-1|-|-
CASSLGRNTEAFF
TGTGCCAGCAGCTTAGGCAGGAACACTGAAGCTTTCTTT
>TRBV11-3|TRBJ2-5|-|-
CASSFTGLRETQYF
TGTGCCAGCAGCTTCACAGGGTTAAGGGAGACCCAGTACTTC
>TRBV7-8|TRBJ1-4|-|-
CASSLGGRAGANEKLFF
TGTGCCAGCAGCTTGGGAGGACGAGCAGGCGCTAATGAAAAACTGTTTTTT
>TRBV11-2|TRBJ2-2|-|few
CASSYSGTGELFF
TGTGCCAGCAGCTATAGCGGCACCGGGGAGCTGTTTTTT
>TRBV9|TRBJ2-1|TRBD2|-
CASRDMTLAGGRNEQFF
TGTGCCAGCAGGGATATGACACTAGCGGGGGGGCGCAATGAGCAGTTCTTC
>TRBV3-1/TRBV3-2|TRBJ1-2|TRBD1|-
CASSQENKQGAYGYTF
TGTGCCAGCAGCCAAGAAAATAAACAGGGGGCGTATGGCTACACCTTC
>TRBV19|TRBJ2-2|TRBD2|-
CATSPGTSGGIRGGELFF
TGTGCCACCTCCCCCGGGACTAGCGGGGGCATCAGGGGCGGGGAGCTGTTTTTT
>TRBV18|TRBJ2-5|TRBD1|-
CASSRQGYQETQYF
TGTGCCAGCTCACGACAGGGGTACCAAGAGACCCAGTACTTC
>TRBV7-9|TRBJ1-2|TRBD1|-
CASSLAGGDYGYTF
TGTGCCAGCAGCTTGGCAGGGGGTGACTATGGCTACACCTTC
>TRBV30|TRBJ2-1|TRBD1|-
CAWSAGTGYNEQFF
TGTGCCTGGAGTGCCGGGACAGGGTACAATGAGCAGTTCTTC
>TRBV5-1|TRBJ1-2|TRBD1|few
CASSLEVEDRGDGYTF
TGCGCCAGCAGCCTGGAAGTTGAAGACAGGGGTGATGGCTACACCTTC
>TRBV30|TRBJ2-3|TRBD2|-
CALRAAGVSTDTQYF
TGTGCCCTACGTGCGGCGGGGGTCAGCACAGATACGCAGTATTTT
>TRBV7-3|TRBJ2-1|TRBD1|-
CASSLLQGANNEQFF
TGTGCCAGCAGCTTATTACAGGGGGCTAACAATGAGCAGTTCTTC
>TRBV29-1|TRBJ2-1|TRBD2|-
CSVVGLAVYNEQFF
TGCAGCGTTGTGGGACTAGCGGTTTACAATGAGCAGTTCTTC
>TRBV3-1/TRBV3-2|TRBJ2-6|TRBD1|few
CASSPTGTGANVLTF
TGTGCCAGCAGTCCGACAGGGACAGGGGCCAACGTCCTGACTTTC
>TRBV11-3|TRBJ2-1|-|-
CASSHPGTIYNEQFF
TGTGCCAGCAGTCACCCCGGGACAATCTACAATGAGCAGTTCTTC
>TRBV2|TRBJ1-2|TRBD1|-
CASRGDRGNYGYTF
TGTGCCAGCAGGGGGGACAGGGGTAATTATGGCTACACCTTC
>TRBV15|TRBJ1-5|-|-
CATSRGGGLQPQHF
TGTGCCACCAGCAGAGGGGGAGGGCTTCAGCCCCAGCATTTT
>TRBV6-5|TRBJ2-2|TRBD2|-
CASSLAGGPGELFF
TGTGCCAGCAGCCTAGCGGGGGGGCCCGGGGAGCTGTTTTTT
>TRBV5-5|TRBJ2-2|-|-
CASSLTVTNTGELFF
TGTGCCAGCAGCTTGACGGTAACGAACACCGGGGAGCTGTTTTTT
>TRBV28|TRBJ2-3|TRBD1|-
CASSPFPGGAGTDTQYF
TGTGCCAGCAGCCCTTTTCCAGGGGGCGCGGGCACAGATACGCAGTATTTT
>TRBV9|TRBJ1-6|-|-
CASSVVAENSPLHF
TGTGCCAGCAGCGTAGTGGCAGAAAATTCACCCCTCCACTTT
>TRBV10-1|TRBJ2-3|TRBD2|once
CASSARGALTDTQYF
TGCGCCAGCAGCGCGCGGGGGGCCCTCACAGATACGCAGTATTTT
>TRBV6-5|TRBJ2-4|TRBD1|-
CASRDRELAKNIQYF
TGTGCCAGCAGAGACAGGGAGCTAGCCAAAAACATTCAGTACTTC
>TRBV19|TRBJ1-1|-|-
CASSIFGGSEAFF
TGTGCCAGTAGTATTTTCGGAGGGAGTGAAGCTTTCTTT
>TRBV18|TRBJ1-5|TRBD1|-
CASSRDRGPYSNQPQHF
TGTGCCAGCTCGCGGGACAGGGGACCCTATAGCAATCAGCCCCAGCATTTT
>TRBV6-1|TRBJ2-1|-|-
CASSEGLVANEQFF
TGTGCCAGCAGTGAAGGGCTCGTTGCCAATGAGCAGTTCTTC
>TRBV7-9|TRBJ2-1|-|-
CASTNLGGRYNEQFF
TGTGCCAGCACCAATCTGGGGGGAAGGTACAATGAGCAGTTCTTC
>TRBV5-5|TRBJ1-1|TRBD1|-
CASSYSGGNTEAFF
TGTGCCAGCAGCTACTCAGGGGGCAACACTGAAGCTTTCTTT
>TRBV19|TRBJ1-1|-|-
CASRAQGRTEAFF
TGTGCCAGTAGGGCCCAGGGAAGGACTGAAGCTTTCTTT
>TRBV7-9|TRBJ1-1|-|-
CASSLGPTGPQGIAFF
TGTGCCAGCAGCTTGGGTCCGACAGGACCCCAGGGTATAGCTTTCTTT
>TRBV29-1|TRBJ1-4|-|-
CSAAGGANEKLFF
TGCAGCGCCGCCGGGGGGGCTAATGAAAAACTGTTTTTT
>TRBV5-6|TRBJ2-1|TRBD2|once
CASSWAYGKRGDNEQFF
TGTGCCAGCAGTTGGGCGTACGGGAAGCGGGGGGACAATGAGCAGTTCTTC
>TRBV28|TRBJ2-5|-|-
CASSFSRHRAAGETQYF
TGTGCCAGCAGTTTCAGCCGCCACAGGGCGGCTGGAGAGACCCAGTACTTC
>TRBV30|TRBJ2-2|-|-
CAWSSVTFTGELFF
TGTGCCTGGAGTTCCGTGACTTTTACCGGGGAGCTGTTTTTT
>TRBV28|TRBJ1-5|-|-
CASSWGRQPQHF
TGTGCCAGCAGCTGGGGCAGGCAGCCCCAGCATTTT
>TRBV9|TRBJ2-3|TRBD1|-
CASSVEGARRIATDTQYF
TGTGCCAGCAGCGTAGAGGGGGCGCGAAGAATAGCCACAGATACGCAGTATTTT
>TRBV5-1|TRBJ1-3|-|-
CASSLGSVPITNSGNTIYF
TGCGCCAGCAGCTTGGGTTCGGTCCCGATCACCAACTCTGGAAACACCATATATTTT
>TRBV11-3|TRBJ2-1|TRBD1|few
CASRQGSNEQFF
TGTGCCAGCCGACAGGGGAGTAATGAGCAGTTCTTC
>TRBV6-5|TRBJ1-2|-|-
CASSYSLTGYGYTF
TGTGCCAGCAGTTACTCCCTGACGGGCTATGGCTACACCTTC
>TRBV7-2|TRBJ1-5|-|-
CASSVGQTNQPQHF
TGTGCCAGCAGCGTCGGACAGACAAATCAGCCCCAGCATTTT
>TRBV6-2/TRBV6-3|TRBJ1-2|-|few
CASSYPMYGYTF
TGTGCCAGCAGTTACCCTATGTATGGCTACACCTTC
>TRBV28|TRBJ2-2|-|-
CASSLFSGTPSTGELFF
TGTGCCAGCAGTTTATTCTCCGGGACACCCAGCACCGGGGAGCTGTTTTTT
>TRBV3-1/TRBV3-2|TRBJ1-4|-|-
CASSQGGNNEKLFF
TGTGCCAGCAGCCAGGGGGGGAATAATGAAAAACTGTTTTTT
>TRBV6-4|TRBJ2-3|TRBD2|-
CASSEGSGGSDTQYF
TGTGCCAGCAGTGAAGGTAGCGGGGGGTCGGATACGCAGTATTTT
>TRBV6-2/TRBV6-3|TRBJ1-4|-|-
CASSYLQGTREKLFF
TGTGCCAGCAGTTACCTTCAGGGAACTCGGGAAAAACTGTTTTTT
>TRBV5-1|TRBJ2-1|TRBD1|-
CASSTQGGQSYNEQFF
TGCGCCAGCAGCACCCAAGGGGGACAGAGCTACAATGAGCAGTTCTTC
>TRBV18|TRBJ1-1|-|-
CASSPPRQSDTEAFF
TGTGCCAGCTCACCACCAAGACAGAGTGACACTGAAGCTTTCTTT
>TRBV18|TRBJ1-6|-|-
CASSQELRGEGSPLHF
TGTGCCAGCTCACAAGAATTACGGGGGGAGGGTTCACCCCTCCACTTT
>TRBV6-5|TRBJ1-2|-|-
CASSYEGAYGYTF
TGTGCCAGCAGTTACGAGGGCGCCTATGGCTACACCTTC
>TRBV7-2|TRBJ2-3|-|-
CASSLVAGNTDTQYF
TGTGCCAGCAGCTTAGTGGCAGGGAACACAGATACGCAGTATTTT
>TRBV4-1|TRBJ1-3|-|few
CASSQSQFSGNTIYF
TGCGCCAGCAGCCAGTCACAGTTCTCTGGAAACACCATATATTTT
>TRBV13|TRBJ1-4|-|-
CASSSGDKGYRNEKLFF
TGTGCCAGCAGCTCCGGGGACAAGGGATATCGTAATGAAAAACTGTTTTTT
>TRBV4-1|TRBJ2-1|TRBD2|-
CASSHLAGGDEQFF
TGCGCCAGCAGCCACCTTGCGGGAGGCGATGAGCAGTTCTTC
>TRBV7-3|TRBJ2-1|TRBD2|-
CASSLSLAGGNNEQFF
TGTGCCAGCAGCTTATCACTAGCGGGAGGCAACAATGAGCAGTTCTTC